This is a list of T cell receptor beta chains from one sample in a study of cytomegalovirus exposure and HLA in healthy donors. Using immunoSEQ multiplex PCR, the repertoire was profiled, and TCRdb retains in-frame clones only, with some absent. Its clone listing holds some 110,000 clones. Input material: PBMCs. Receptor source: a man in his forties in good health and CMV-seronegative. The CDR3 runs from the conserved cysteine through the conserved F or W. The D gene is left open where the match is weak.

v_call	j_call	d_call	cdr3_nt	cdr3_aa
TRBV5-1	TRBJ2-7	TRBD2	TGCGCCACCAGAAGTCTAGCGGGATCCTACGAGCAGTACTTC	CATRSLAGSYEQYF
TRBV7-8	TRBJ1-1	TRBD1	TGTGCCAGCAGCTTAGCGGACAGGGGGCGTGGGAATGAAGCTTTCTTT	CASSLADRGRGNEAFF
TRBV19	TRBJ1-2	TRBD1	TGTGCCAGTAGTGGACAGGGAGCTTATGGCTACACCTTC	CASSGQGAYGYTF
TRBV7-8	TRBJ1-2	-	TGTGCCAGCAGCTTGGAGACCCCCGGGACACCAACTAACTATGGCTACACCTTC	CASSLETPGTPTNYGYTF
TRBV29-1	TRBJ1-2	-	TGCAGCGTTCGACAGGACTATGGCTACACCTTC	CSVRQDYGYTF
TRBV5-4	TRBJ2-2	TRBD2	TGTGCCAGCAGAAGCGGGAGGGTGAACACCGGGGAGCTGTTTTTT	CASRSGRVNTGELFF
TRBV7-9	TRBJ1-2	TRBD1	TGTGCCAGCACGGGGACAGTCGTTTCATATGGCTACACCTTC	CASTGTVVSYGYTF
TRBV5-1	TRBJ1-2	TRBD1	TGCGCCAGCAGCTTCGGACAGGGAATTGGCTACACCTTC	CASSFGQGIGYTF
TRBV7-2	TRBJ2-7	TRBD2	TGTGCCAGCAGCTTTATGGCTAGCGGGAGTGGGCGGGAGCAGTACTTC	CASSFMASGSGREQYF
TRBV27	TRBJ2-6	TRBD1	TGTGCCAGCAGACAGGGGACTGGGGCCAACGTCCTGACTTTC	CASRQGTGANVLTF
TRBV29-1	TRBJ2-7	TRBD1	TGCAGCGTTGAAGATGACAGGGCCAGCTCCTACGAGCAGTACTTC	CSVEDDRASSYEQYF
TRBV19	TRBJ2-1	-	TGTGCCAGTAGTATGGGAGGAGCGACGGGAGAGCAGTTCTTC	CASSMGGATGEQFF
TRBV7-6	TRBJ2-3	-	TGTGCCAGCAGCTCCCGACGGGAATCCATAACAGATACGCAGTATTTT	CASSSRRESITDTQYF
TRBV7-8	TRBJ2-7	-	TGTGCCAGCAGCGGACGGCAGGGTGTAGGATACGAGCAGTACTTC	CASSGRQGVGYEQYF
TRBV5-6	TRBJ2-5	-	TGTGCCAGCAGCGCGACCAGGGAAAAACAAGAGACCCAGTACTTC	CASSATREKQETQYF
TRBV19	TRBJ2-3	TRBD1	TGTGCCAGTAGCCCCGGACAGGTGGGTTCACGAACGCAGTATTTT	CASSPGQVGSRTQYF
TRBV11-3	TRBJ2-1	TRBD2	TGTGCCAGCAGCTACCGGACTAGCCCCTACAATGAGCAGTTCTTC	CASSYRTSPYNEQFF
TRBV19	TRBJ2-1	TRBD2	TGTGCCAGTAGTGATGGAGCTAGCGGGAGCAATGAGCAGTTCTTC	CASSDGASGSNEQFF
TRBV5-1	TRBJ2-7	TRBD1	TGCGCCAGCAGCTTACAGGACAGGACGACCTACGAGCAGTACTTC	CASSLQDRTTYEQYF
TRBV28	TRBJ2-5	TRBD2	TGTGCCAGCAGTTTCACAGGACTAGGGTTTTGGGGCCAGTACTTC	CASSFTGLGFWGQYF
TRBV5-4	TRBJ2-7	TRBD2	TGTGCCAGCAGCTCCCCGGGACTAGCGGGAGAGGGCGGGCATCCTTACGAGCAGTACTTC	CASSSPGLAGEGGHPYEQYF
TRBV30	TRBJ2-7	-	TGTGCCTGGGGTGGAGGGTCCTACGAGCAGTACTTC	CAWGGGSYEQYF
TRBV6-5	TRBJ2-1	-	TGTGCCAGCAGTTACTGGGGTCCCGCGAGGGATGAGCAGTTCTTC	CASSYWGPARDEQFF
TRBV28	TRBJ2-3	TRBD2	TGTGCCAGCAGTGAGCGGGAGGGCGGCACAGATACGCAGTATTTT	CASSEREGGTDTQYF
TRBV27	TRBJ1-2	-	TGTGCCAGCAGTTTATCGTCCCAGGGGACCTATGGCTACACCTTC	CASSLSSQGTYGYTF
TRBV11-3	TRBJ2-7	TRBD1	TGTGCCAGCAGTGATGGACAGGTCTTCGAGCAGTACTTC	CASSDGQVFEQYF
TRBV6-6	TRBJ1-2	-	TGTGCCAGCAAAACAGCTCAGAACTATGGCTACACCTTC	CASKTAQNYGYTF
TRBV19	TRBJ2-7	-	TGTGCCAGTAACGCGGACACAGGGAGCTCCTACGAGCAGTACTTC	CASNADTGSSYEQYF
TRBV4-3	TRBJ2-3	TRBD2	TGCGCCAGCAGCCCCTCGAGCGCTAGCGGGTGGACAGATACGCAGTATTTT	CASSPSSASGWTDTQYF
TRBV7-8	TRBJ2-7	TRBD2	TGTGCCAGCAGCCCCGTGGTCACCGGGACTAGCGTACCCCACTCCTCCTACGAGCAGTACTTC	CASSPVVTGTSVPHSSYEQYF
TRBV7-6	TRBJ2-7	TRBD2	TGTGCCAGCAGATCGACCTATAGCGGGAGAAGCTCCTACGAGCAGTACTTC	CASRSTYSGRSSYEQYF
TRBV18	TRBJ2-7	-	TGTGCCAGCTCACTCGAGGGAGACTTTTCCGAGCAGTACTTC	CASSLEGDFSEQYF
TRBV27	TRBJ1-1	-	TGTGCCAGCAGTCCCCGGCAGGCCGGGGCTGAAGCTTTCTTT	CASSPRQAGAEAFF